This T cell receptor beta chain was sequenced during a study of blood T cell repertoires in COVID-19. Study-level information: Samples of COVID-19 (acute and convalescent) were obtained from the United States, Italy and Spain.

Clones were read by immunoSEQ multiplex PCR, and TCRdb kept only the in-frame ones, dropping some. Among approximately 290,000 clones listed, about 89% were seen once. This clonotype originated in a man under 40 with acute or convalescent COVID-19. The material sequenced was peripheral blood.

The CDR3 protein is CASSQVPEQASDTQYF. CDR3 nucleotides: TGTGCCAGCAGCCAAGTCCCGGAGCAAGCATCAGATACGCAGTATTTT. This chain links TRBV4-2 with TRBJ2-3; D not certain. Germline V gene lookup returns CDR1 LGHNA and CDR2 YNFKEQ. The CDR3 extends over 16 amino acids. The V and J ends lost 1 base and 4 bases respectively, with 15 bases between them.